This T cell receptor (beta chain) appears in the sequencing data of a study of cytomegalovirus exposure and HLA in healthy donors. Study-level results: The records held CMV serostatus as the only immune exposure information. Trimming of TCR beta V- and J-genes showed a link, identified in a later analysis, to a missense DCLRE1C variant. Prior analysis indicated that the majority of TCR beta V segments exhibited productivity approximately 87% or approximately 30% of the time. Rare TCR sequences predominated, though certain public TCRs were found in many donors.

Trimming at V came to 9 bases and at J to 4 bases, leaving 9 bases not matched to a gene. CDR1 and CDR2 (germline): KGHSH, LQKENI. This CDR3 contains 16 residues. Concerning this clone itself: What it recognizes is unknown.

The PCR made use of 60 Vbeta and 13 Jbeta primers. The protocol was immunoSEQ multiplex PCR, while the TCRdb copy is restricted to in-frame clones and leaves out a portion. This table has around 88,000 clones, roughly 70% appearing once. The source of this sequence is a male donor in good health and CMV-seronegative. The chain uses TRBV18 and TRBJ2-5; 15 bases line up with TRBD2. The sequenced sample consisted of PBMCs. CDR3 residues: CASQRMGLAGGETQYF. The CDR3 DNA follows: TGTGCCAGTCAACGGATGGGACTAGCGGGAGGAGAGACCCAGTACTTC.